This TCR beta chain was sequenced for a study of long-term antiretroviral therapy in people with HIV. Study-wide results and caveats: Following ART, diversity rose but still fell short of transplant donor controls. All time points showed a repertoire dominated by clones expanded before ART.

With survey level as its setting, the immunoSEQ assay was v3.0. The table came from immunoSEQ multiplex PCR; TCRdb's copy has only in-frame clones and leaves some out. There are approximately 35,000 clones in the sample; over 70% occur only once, and 8.2% lies in the top ten. Inclusion required at least two post-ART and at least one pre-ART PBMC samples. Every one of the participants with HIV received treatment in the United States. This clone appeared once. Its specificity is unknown. Germline loops: CDR1 SEHNR, CDR2 FQNEAQ (reference sequence). The CDR3 has 13 amino acids. V was shortened by 2 bases and J by 6 bases, with 7 bases between the two germline ends.

Sequenced material: unsorted PBMCs, taken 3.1 years after starting antiretroviral therapy. The chain joins TRBV7-9 to TRBJ1-4; D is ambiguous. The source is a woman in her forties or fifties with HIV. The DNA for the CDR3 is TGTGCCAGCAGCTTAATGGGGTATGAAAAACTGTTTTTT. It codes for CASSLMGYEKLFF.